This is a list of T cell receptor beta chains from one sample in a study of blood T cell repertoires in COVID-19. Repertoires were generated with immunoSEQ multiplex PCR, while TCRdb's copy carries only in-frame clones and drops some. The sample carries roughly 150,000 clones, roughly 82% recorded once. Source material: peripheral blood. These receptors all stem from a woman aged 50 to 65 with acute or convalescent COVID-19. Both conserved end residues are part of each CDR3. The D gene is left open where the match is weak. Rows may omit the clone size; those that give it use once, few, many or a size class.

j_gene: TRBJ2-2; d_gene: TRBD1; abundance: -; v_gene: TRBV11-2; CDR3aa: CASRYKTGGEENTGELFF; CDR3nt: TGTGCCAGCAGATATAAGACAGGGGGCGAAGAGAACACCGGGGAGCTGTTTTTT
j_gene: TRBJ1-5; d_gene: -; abundance: -; v_gene: TRBV6-2/TRBV6-3; CDR3aa: CASSYTTGTNQPQHF; CDR3nt: TGTGCCAGCAGTTACACTACAGGGACCAATCAGCCCCAGCATTTT
j_gene: TRBJ2-1; d_gene: TRBD2; abundance: -; v_gene: TRBV27; CDR3aa: CASSPNRGDYSTDEQFF; CDR3nt: TGTGCCAGCAGCCCCAACCGTGGGGACTATTCAACCGATGAGCAGTTCTTC
j_gene: TRBJ2-2; d_gene: -; abundance: few; v_gene: TRBV2; CDR3aa: CASSDRRGNTGELFF; CDR3nt: TGTGCCAGCAGTGATCGGCGGGGGAACACCGGGGAGCTGTTTTTT
j_gene: TRBJ2-3; d_gene: TRBD2; abundance: -; v_gene: TRBV18; CDR3aa: CASSRDGGVLTDTQYF; CDR3nt: TGTGCCAGCTCAAGGGACGGGGGGGTCCTCACAGATACGCAGTATTTT
j_gene: TRBJ2-2; d_gene: TRBD2; abundance: -; v_gene: TRBV2; CDR3aa: CASSEMGLRNTGELFF; CDR3nt: TGTGCCAGCAGTGAGATGGGACTACGAAACACCGGGGAGCTGTTTTTT
j_gene: TRBJ1-4; d_gene: -; abundance: -; v_gene: TRBV5-1; CDR3aa: CASRLWTEGEKLFF; CDR3nt: TGCGCCAGCAGATTATGGACCGAGGGTGAAAAACTGTTTTTT
j_gene: TRBJ1-5; d_gene: TRBD1; abundance: -; v_gene: TRBV4-1; CDR3aa: CASSQGVGGQGARQPQHF; CDR3nt: TGCGCCAGCAGCCAAGGGGTTGGGGGACAGGGGGCGAGGCAGCCCCAGCATTTT
j_gene: TRBJ2-3; d_gene: -; abundance: -; v_gene: TRBV4-2; CDR3aa: CASSQDMRDTQYF; CDR3nt: TGTGCCAGCAGCCAAGATATGCGAGATACGCAGTATTTT
j_gene: TRBJ2-2; d_gene: TRBD1; abundance: -; v_gene: TRBV6-2/TRBV6-3; CDR3aa: CASSFQAGGGGELFF; CDR3nt: TGTGCCAGCAGTTTCCAAGCAGGGGGCGGCGGGGAGCTGTTTTTT
j_gene: TRBJ2-3; d_gene: -; abundance: -; v_gene: TRBV5-1; CDR3aa: CASSPLSTDTQYF; CDR3nt: TGCGCCAGCAGCCCCCTATCCACAGATACGCAGTATTTT
j_gene: TRBJ2-1; d_gene: TRBD2; abundance: -; v_gene: TRBV18; CDR3aa: CASSRGLADYNEQFF; CDR3nt: TGTGCCAGCTCAAGGGGACTAGCGGACTACAATGAGCAGTTCTTC
j_gene: TRBJ1-5; d_gene: -; abundance: -; v_gene: TRBV18; CDR3aa: CASSSGGGNQPQHF; CDR3nt: TGTGCCAGCTCAAGCGGGGGTGGCAATCAGCCCCAGCATTTT
j_gene: TRBJ2-1; d_gene: TRBD2; abundance: -; v_gene: TRBV5-1; CDR3aa: CASSLDLAGVGEQFF; CDR3nt: TGCGCCAGCAGCTTGGACCTAGCGGGAGTAGGGGAGCAGTTCTTC
j_gene: TRBJ1-4; d_gene: -; abundance: -; v_gene: TRBV18; CDR3aa: CASSLGQPVEKLFF; CDR3nt: TGTGCCAGCTCACTTGGACAGCCCGTGGAAAAACTGTTTTTT
j_gene: TRBJ1-2; d_gene: -; abundance: -; v_gene: TRBV6-5; CDR3aa: CASSPGHRANYGYTF; CDR3nt: TGTGCCAGCAGCCCGGGACACCGGGCTAACTATGGCTACACCTTC
j_gene: TRBJ2-5; d_gene: -; abundance: -; v_gene: TRBV18; CDR3aa: CASSPDRNFQETQYF; CDR3nt: TGTGCCAGCTCTCCCGACAGGAATTTCCAAGAGACCCAGTACTTC
j_gene: TRBJ1-2; d_gene: -; abundance: -; v_gene: TRBV7-3; CDR3aa: CASSLNPGYGYTF; CDR3nt: TGTGCCAGCAGCTTAAATCCAGGCTATGGCTACACCTTC
j_gene: TRBJ1-4; d_gene: TRBD1; abundance: few; v_gene: TRBV2; CDR3aa: CASSYRGPNEKLFF; CDR3nt: TGTGCCAGCAGTTACAGGGGGCCTAATGAAAAACTGTTTTTT
j_gene: TRBJ1-5; d_gene: -; abundance: -; v_gene: TRBV4-3; CDR3aa: CASSQEIRLTVQQPQHF; CDR3nt: TGCGCCAGCAGCCAAGAAATTAGGCTTACAGTACAGCAGCCCCAGCATTTT
j_gene: TRBJ2-5; d_gene: -; abundance: -; v_gene: TRBV6-2/TRBV6-3; CDR3aa: CASSYNQGRYLQETQYF; CDR3nt: TGTGCCAGCAGTTACAACCAGGGCCGATACTTGCAAGAGACCCAGTACTTC
j_gene: TRBJ2-3; d_gene: TRBD2; abundance: -; v_gene: TRBV6-2/TRBV6-3; CDR3aa: CASSYSGLAGGPVPDTQYF; CDR3nt: TGTGCCAGCAGTTACTCGGGACTAGCGGGGGGGCCGGTTCCAGATACGCAGTATTTT
j_gene: TRBJ2-5; d_gene: TRBD2; abundance: -; v_gene: TRBV3-1/TRBV3-2; CDR3aa: CASSQDLTSEETQYF; CDR3nt: TGTGCCAGCAGCCAAGATCTTACTAGCGAAGAGACCCAGTACTTC
j_gene: TRBJ1-5; d_gene: -; abundance: few; v_gene: TRBV5-6; CDR3aa: CASSLSGRGPQHF; CDR3nt: TGTGCCAGCAGCCTATCCGGGAGGGGGCCCCAGCATTTT
j_gene: TRBJ2-7; d_gene: TRBD2; abundance: -; v_gene: TRBV5-1; CDR3aa: CASSLVLAGGADEQYF; CDR3nt: TGCGCCAGCAGCTTGGTCCTAGCGGGGGGAGCGGACGAGCAGTACTTC
j_gene: TRBJ2-5; d_gene: -; abundance: -; v_gene: TRBV28; CDR3aa: CASSAPRTTGTQYF; CDR3nt: TGTGCCAGCAGCGCTCCACGGACTACGGGGACCCAGTACTTC
j_gene: TRBJ2-2; d_gene: -; abundance: -; v_gene: TRBV11-2; CDR3aa: CASSPPGRELFF; CDR3nt: TGTGCCAGCAGCCCACCCGGTAGGGAGCTGTTTTTT
j_gene: TRBJ2-7; d_gene: TRBD1; abundance: -; v_gene: TRBV18; CDR3aa: CASSPNRDRGREQYF; CDR3nt: TGTGCCAGCTCACCAAACCGGGACAGGGGCCGGGAGCAGTACTTC
j_gene: TRBJ2-1; d_gene: TRBD2; abundance: -; v_gene: TRBV4-3; CDR3aa: CASSQEGAGGGDEQFF; CDR3nt: TGCGCCAGCAGCCAAGAAGGAGCGGGGGGCGGCGATGAGCAGTTCTTC
j_gene: TRBJ2-1; d_gene: TRBD2; abundance: -; v_gene: TRBV6-2/TRBV6-3; CDR3aa: CASSPDSSGTYNEQFF; CDR3nt: TGTGCCAGCAGTCCAGACTCTAGCGGGACTTACAATGAGCAGTTCTTC
j_gene: TRBJ1-6; d_gene: TRBD1; abundance: -; v_gene: TRBV10-3; CDR3aa: CAISSGTEGSPLHF; CDR3nt: TGTGCCATCAGCTCCGGGACAGAGGGATCACCCCTCCACTTT
j_gene: TRBJ1-5; d_gene: TRBD1; abundance: -; v_gene: TRBV19; CDR3aa: CASSARTGGSQPQHF; CDR3nt: TGTGCCAGTAGTGCCCGGACAGGGGGCAGTCAGCCCCAGCATTTT
j_gene: TRBJ2-3; d_gene: -; abundance: -; v_gene: TRBV6-2/TRBV6-3; CDR3aa: CASSLTNRLTDTQYF; CDR3nt: TGTGCCAGCAGCCTTACCAACAGGCTGACAGATACGCAGTATTTT
j_gene: TRBJ2-7; d_gene: TRBD2; abundance: -; v_gene: TRBV6-5; CDR3aa: CASSYGLAGAYEQYF; CDR3nt: TGTGCCAGCAGTTACGGCCTAGCGGGAGCATACGAGCAGTACTTC
j_gene: TRBJ1-3; d_gene: TRBD1; abundance: -; v_gene: TRBV10-3; CDR3aa: CATRGQGGRNTIYF; CDR3nt: TGTGCCACCCGGGGACAGGGGGGGCGAAACACCATATATTTT
j_gene: TRBJ1-6; d_gene: -; abundance: -; v_gene: TRBV7-2; CDR3aa: CASSLAAEAPLHF; CDR3nt: TGTGCCAGCAGCTTAGCGGCCGAGGCACCCCTCCACTTT
j_gene: TRBJ1-5; d_gene: TRBD1; abundance: -; v_gene: TRBV4-2; CDR3aa: CASSQDPPGQASNQPQHF; CDR3nt: TGTGCCAGCAGCCAAGATCCTCCGGGACAGGCAAGCAATCAGCCCCAGCATTTT
j_gene: TRBJ2-5; d_gene: -; abundance: -; v_gene: TRBV9; CDR3aa: CASSAVGGRETQYF; CDR3nt: TGTGCCAGCAGCGCCGTCGGCGGGCGGGAGACCCAGTACTTC
j_gene: TRBJ2-1; d_gene: TRBD1; abundance: -; v_gene: TRBV14; CDR3aa: CASTRQGVSSYNEQFF; CDR3nt: TGTGCCAGCACCAGACAGGGGGTGAGCTCCTACAATGAGCAGTTCTTC
j_gene: TRBJ1-3; d_gene: -; abundance: -; v_gene: TRBV3-1/TRBV3-2; CDR3aa: CASSQVLAGGNTIYF; CDR3nt: TGTGCCAGCAGCCAAGTCCTCGCGGGGGGAAACACCATATATTTT
j_gene: TRBJ1-5; d_gene: TRBD1; abundance: -; v_gene: TRBV6-5; CDR3aa: CASSPDRVAHQPQHF; CDR3nt: TGTGCCAGCAGTCCGGACAGGGTGGCTCATCAGCCCCAGCATTTT
j_gene: TRBJ1-6; d_gene: TRBD1; abundance: -; v_gene: TRBV27; CDR3aa: CASSMVDRGNSPLHF; CDR3nt: TGTGCCAGCAGTATGGTTGACAGGGGGAATTCACCCCTCCACTTT